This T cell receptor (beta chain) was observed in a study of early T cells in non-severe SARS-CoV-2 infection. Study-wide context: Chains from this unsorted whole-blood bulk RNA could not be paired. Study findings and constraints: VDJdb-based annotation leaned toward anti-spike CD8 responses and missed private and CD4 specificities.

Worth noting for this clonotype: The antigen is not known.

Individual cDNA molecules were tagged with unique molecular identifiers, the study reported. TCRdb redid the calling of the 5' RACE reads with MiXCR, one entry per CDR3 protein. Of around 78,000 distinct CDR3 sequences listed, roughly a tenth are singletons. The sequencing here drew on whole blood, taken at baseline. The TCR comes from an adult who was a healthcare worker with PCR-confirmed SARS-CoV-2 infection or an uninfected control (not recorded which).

The CDR3 DNA sequence: TGTGCCAGCTCACAGTTTTCGACAGGGGGCACTGGCGGAGGCAACACCATATATTTT. Its protein is CASSQFSTGGTGGGNTIYF. This chain uses TRBV18 with TRBJ1-3, with 10 bases identical to TRBD1. The CDR3 sequence is 19 residues long. Trimming cost V 4 bases and J 7 bases; bases outside gene matches: 19. CDR1 is KGHSH, CDR2 LQKENI, per germline.